The subject of this entry is one T cell receptor (beta chain). This entry comes from a study of blood T cell repertoires in COVID-19. Looking at the study overall: Spain, Italy and the United States supplied samples that represented acute and convalescent COVID-19. Sources were T cells, B-cell-depleted T cells, or PBMCs; the material itself was cDNA or gDNA.

The CDR3 length is 14 residues. V gave up 8 bases and J gave up 2 bases, with 10 bases separating them. CDR1 SGHAT and CDR2 FQNNGV come from the germline V gene. As handled by the study authors: Counts of nucleated cells, estimated from reference gene primer amplification, were obtained. Method: immunoSEQ multiplex PCR; TCRdb's copy keeps in-frame clones and lacks some. The D gene and trimming were derived from the DNA, and the V and J assignments and clone size from that table. Among tens of thousands of clones listed, approximately 85% were seen once. The chain employs TRBV11-2 and TRBJ2-6; D not resolved. Sequencing was performed on peripheral blood. The source is a human donor in a cohort sampled during active COVID-19. The donor label of this sample is uncertain. CDR3 nucleotides: TGTGCCAGCTCGGCCGGAGCTGGGGCCAACGTCCTGACTTTC. Protein: CASSAGAGANVLTF.